These 8 T cell receptor beta chains originate from one sample sequenced in a study of blood T cells in healthy people across ages. A second PCR, run for roughly 7 to 12 cycles, used a sample-barcoded 5' primer plus a J-beta primer mix. TCRdb recomputed calls from the 5' RACE reads with MiXCR, one row per CDR3 protein. In the table there are roughly 900,000 distinct CDR3 sequences, around 49% of which are singletons. Sequenced input: blood. These receptors all stem from a man between 25 and 39 years old in good health.

This clonotype occurred many times. The chain carries TRBV2 and TRBJ2-7; TRBD1 matches 9 bases. Per the germline V gene, CDR1 is SNHLY and CDR2 is FYNNEI. CDR3 length equals 14 residues. Trimming cost V 6 bases and J 3 bases; bases outside gene matches: 6. The CDR3 sequence: CASSPGTGIYEQYF. The CDR3 DNA reads TGTGCCAGCAGCCCCGGGACAGGGATCTACGAGCAGTACTTC.

This clonotype was seen just once. The junction and the germline gene differ at one end; a read error may be behind it. The chain carries TRBV3-1 and TRBJ2-7; 7 bases match TRBD2. CDR1 LGHDT and CDR2 YNNKEL come from the germline V gene (reference sequence). The CDR3 sequence is 13 residues long. For the CDR3, the DNA is TGTGCCAGCAGCCAAACTAGCGCCTACGGGCAGTACTTC. It encodes CASSQTSAYGQYF.

V and J are TRBV6-1 and TRBJ2-1; D unresolved. The CDR3 extends over 14 amino acids. Germline V gene lookup returns CDR1 MNHNS and CDR2 SASEGT. V was pared by 4 bases and J by 8 bases, with 15 bases between. CDR3 sequence (DNA): TGTGCCAGCAGTGCCTCCGGGCCTCGCGATGAGCAGTTCTTC. Translating gives CASSASGPRDEQFF.

The chain links TRBV20-1 to TRBJ1-1; D uncertain. CDR3 length equals 13 residues. Germline-derived CDR1 and CDR2 are DFQATT and SNEGSKA (reference sequence). The V and J ends lost 1 base and 0 bases respectively, with 6 bases between them. CDR3 sequence: CSARVSMNTEAFF. The DNA of the CDR3 is TGCAGTGCTAGAGTTTCTATGAACACTGAAGCTTTCTTT.

V gene TRBV29-1 combines with J gene TRBJ2-7; no definite D call. This CDR3 is built from 15 residues. V was trimmed by 1 base and J by 7 bases, leaving 20 bases between them. The germline CDR1 and CDR2 sequences are SQVTM and ANQGSEA. CDR3 sequence (DNA): TGCAGCGTTGAAGTCACGGGTTTGGAATACAATGAGCAGTACTTC. It codes for CSVEVTGLEYNEQYF.

This clonotype came up a few times. This chain links TRBV4-1 with TRBJ1-5; D is ambiguous. V was pared by 4 bases and J by 2 bases, with 21 bases between. The germline V gene has CDR1 MGHRA and CDR2 YSYEKL. The CDR3 runs to 18 residues. The CDR3 DNA sequence: TGCGCCAGCAGCCCAGAATTGGACTCCCTAGTCGGCAATCAGCCCCAGCATTTT. The encoded protein is CASSPELDSLVGNQPQHF.

The chain carries TRBV10-3 and TRBJ1-1, with TRBD1 matching over 7 bases. CDR1 is ENHRY, CDR2 SYGVKD, per germline. CDR3 length: 16 residues. The junction had 14 bases not matched to a gene; V was cut back by 4 bases and J by 6 bases. The CDR3 region has the DNA TGTGCCATCAGTGTGGGGCGCGCGGAGGGGGCGGCTGAAGCTTTCTTT. It codes for CAISVGRAEGAAEAFF.

The chain has TRBV4-2 and TRBJ1-6; tentative D call: TRBD1 (5 bases). This CDR3 is 18 amino acids long. Germline assignment: CDR1 LGHNA and CDR2 YNFKEQ. Trimming shortened V by 2 bases and J by 4 bases, and 18 bases separated the two germline ends. In DNA, the CDR3 is TGTGCCAGCAGCCAAAGTCAATCGGGGGTCCGATATAATTCACCCCTCCACTTT. Translation: CASSQSQSGVRYNSPLHF.